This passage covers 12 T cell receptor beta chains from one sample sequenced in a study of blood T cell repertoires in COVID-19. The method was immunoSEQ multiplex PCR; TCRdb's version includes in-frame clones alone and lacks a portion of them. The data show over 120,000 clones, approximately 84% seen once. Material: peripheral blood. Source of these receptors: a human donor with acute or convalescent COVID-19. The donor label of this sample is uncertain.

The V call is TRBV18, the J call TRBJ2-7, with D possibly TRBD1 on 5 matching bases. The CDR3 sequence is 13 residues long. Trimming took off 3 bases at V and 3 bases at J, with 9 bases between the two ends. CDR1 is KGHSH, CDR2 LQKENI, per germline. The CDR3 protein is CASSPTENYEQYF. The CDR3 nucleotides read TGTGCCAGCTCACCGACAGAAAACTACGAGCAGTACTTC.

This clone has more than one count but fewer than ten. In DNA, the CDR3 is TGTGCCAGCAGTGGCGGGACAGGGTACTACAATGAGCAGTTCTTC. This translates into CASSGGTGYYNEQFF. The rearrangement uses TRBV27 and TRBJ2-1; TRBD1 matches 9 bases. V was clipped by 5 bases and J by 3 bases; unmatched bases: 5. The germline V gene encodes CDR1 MNHEY and CDR2 SMNVEV (reference sequence). The CDR3 spans 15 residues.

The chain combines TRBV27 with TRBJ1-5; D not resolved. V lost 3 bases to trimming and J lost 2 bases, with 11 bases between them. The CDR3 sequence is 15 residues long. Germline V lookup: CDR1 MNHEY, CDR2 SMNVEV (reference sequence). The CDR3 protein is CASSFEGWGNQPQHF. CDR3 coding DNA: TGTGCCAGCAGTTTCGAGGGATGGGGCAATCAGCCCCAGCATTTT.

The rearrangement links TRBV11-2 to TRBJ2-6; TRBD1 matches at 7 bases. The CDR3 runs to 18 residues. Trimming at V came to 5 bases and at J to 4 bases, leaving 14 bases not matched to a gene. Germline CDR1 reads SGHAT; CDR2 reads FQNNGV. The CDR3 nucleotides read TGTGCCAGCAGCGCATTGACAGGGTCGTCGGGAGGGGCCAACGTCCTGACTTTC. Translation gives CASSALTGSSGGANVLTF.

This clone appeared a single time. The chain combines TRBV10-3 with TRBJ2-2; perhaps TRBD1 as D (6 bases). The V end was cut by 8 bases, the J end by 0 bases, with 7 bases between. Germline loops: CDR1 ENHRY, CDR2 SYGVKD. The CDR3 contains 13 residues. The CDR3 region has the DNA TGTGCCATCGGACAGACGAACACCGGGGAGCTGTTTTTT. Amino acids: CAIGQTNTGELFF.

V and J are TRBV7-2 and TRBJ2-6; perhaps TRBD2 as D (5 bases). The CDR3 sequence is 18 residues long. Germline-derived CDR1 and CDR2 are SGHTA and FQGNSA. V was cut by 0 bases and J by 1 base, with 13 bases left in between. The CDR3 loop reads CASSLALRGASGANVLTF. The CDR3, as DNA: TGTGCCAGCAGCTTAGCGCTCCGGGGAGCGTCTGGGGCCAACGTCCTGACTTTC.

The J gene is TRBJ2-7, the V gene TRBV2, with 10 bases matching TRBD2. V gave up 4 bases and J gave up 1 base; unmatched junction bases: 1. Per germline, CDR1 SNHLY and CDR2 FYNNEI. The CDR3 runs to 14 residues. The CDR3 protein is CASSGTSGSYEQYV. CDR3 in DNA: TGTGCCAGCAGTGGGACTAGCGGATCCTACGAGCAGTACGTC.

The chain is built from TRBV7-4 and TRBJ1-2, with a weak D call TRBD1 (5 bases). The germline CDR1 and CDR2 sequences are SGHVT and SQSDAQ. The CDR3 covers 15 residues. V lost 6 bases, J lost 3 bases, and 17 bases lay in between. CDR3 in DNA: TGTGCCAGCAGACCCATCGGAGGGGTTGACTATGGCTACACCTTC. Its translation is CASRPIGGVDYGYTF. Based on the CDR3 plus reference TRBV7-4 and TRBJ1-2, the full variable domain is GAGVSQSPRYKVAKRGRDVALRCDSISGHVTLYWYRQTLGQGSEVLTYSQSDAQRDKSGRPSGRFSAERPERSVSTLKIQRTEQGDSAVYLCASRPIGGVDYGYTFGSGTRLTVV.

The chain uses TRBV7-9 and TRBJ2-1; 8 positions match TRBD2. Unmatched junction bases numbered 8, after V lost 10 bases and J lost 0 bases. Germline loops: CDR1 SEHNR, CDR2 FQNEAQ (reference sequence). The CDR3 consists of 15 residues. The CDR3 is CATQGSGGSYNEQFF. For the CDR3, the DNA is TGTGCCACTCAAGGGAGCGGGGGCTCCTACAATGAGCAGTTCTTC.

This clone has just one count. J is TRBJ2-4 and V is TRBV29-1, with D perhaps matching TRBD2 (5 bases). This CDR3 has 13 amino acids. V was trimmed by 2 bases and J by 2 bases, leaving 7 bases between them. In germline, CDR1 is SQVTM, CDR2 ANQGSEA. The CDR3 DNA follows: TGCAGCGTTGAACGGGGATCCAAAAACATTCAGTACTTC. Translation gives CSVERGSKNIQYF.

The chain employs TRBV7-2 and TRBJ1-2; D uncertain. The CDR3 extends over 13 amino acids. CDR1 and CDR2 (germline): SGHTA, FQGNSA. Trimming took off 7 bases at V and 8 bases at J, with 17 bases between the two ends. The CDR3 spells CASKEDPQGGYTF. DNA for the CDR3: TGTGCCAGCAAGGAGGACCCTCAAGGGGGCTACACCTTC.

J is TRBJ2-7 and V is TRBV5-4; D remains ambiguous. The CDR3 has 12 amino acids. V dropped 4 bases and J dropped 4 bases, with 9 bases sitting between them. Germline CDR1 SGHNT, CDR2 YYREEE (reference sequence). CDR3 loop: CASSLDGYEQYV. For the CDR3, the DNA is TGTGCCAGCAGCCTAGACGGTTACGAGCAGTACGTC.